The 5 T cell receptor beta chains below all came from one sample that was sequenced in a study of T cell responses to AZD1222 COVID-19 vaccine. Assay: immunoSEQ multiplex PCR; the TCRdb copy retains only in-frame clones and omits some. Among 68,000 or so clones listed, 85% to 90% were seen once. The input for sequencing was peripheral blood, taken on day 0 of AZD1222 vaccination. These receptors were collected from an adult in good health.

V and J are TRBV28 and TRBJ1-5; D is uncertain. Trimming pared 7 bases from V and 6 bases from J, leaving 10 bases between. CDR3 length equals 12 residues. The V gene's germline CDR1 is MDHEN and CDR2 SYDVKM. The CDR3 loop reads CASMIPGQPQHF. CDR3 nucleotides: TGTGCCAGCATGATCCCGGGTCAGCCCCAGCATTTT.

This clone appeared once. The J gene is TRBJ2-3, the V gene TRBV6-5; no clear D. Germline V gene data show CDR1 as MNHEY and CDR2 as SVGAGI. Trimming pared 5 bases from V and 2 bases from J, leaving 14 bases between. This CDR3 is 15 amino acids long. The CDR3 protein is CASSPDRRSTDTQYF. The CDR3 nucleotides are TGTGCCAGCAGTCCGGACCGAAGATCCACAGATACGCAGTATTTT.

In this sample, this clone turned up a few times. The chain uses TRBV6-4 and TRBJ2-3; 10 bases agree with TRBD2. The germline V gene encodes CDR1 MRHNA and CDR2 SNTAGT. With V trimmed by 6 bases and J by 4 bases, 10 bases remained unmatched. This CDR3 has 16 residues. In nucleotides, the CDR3 is TGTGCCAGCAGCCCCGGTTCTAGCGGGAGCGCAGATACGCAGTATTTT. Translation gives CASSPGSSGSADTQYF.

This clone has more than one count but fewer than ten. The chain is built from TRBV5-4 and TRBJ1-5, with TRBD1 matching over 8 bases. V lost 8 bases, J lost 7 bases, and 8 bases stayed unmatched. The CDR3 runs to 13 residues. Looked up from germline, CDR1 is SGHNT and CDR2 is YYREEE (reference sequence). The CDR3 DNA sequence: TGTGCCAGAAGGAGACAGGGGCGCCAGCCCCAGCATTTT. It yields the protein CARRRQGRQPQHF.

The chain recombines TRBV7-9 with TRBJ1-1; a possible D gene is TRBD1 (5 bases). Germline CDR1 and CDR2: SEHNR and FQNEAQ (reference sequence). The V end was cut by 11 bases, the J end by 0 bases, with 16 bases between. The CDR3 has 14 amino acids. CDR3 amino acids: CAGSRATLNTEAFF. The CDR3 nucleotides read TGTGCCGGTTCCAGGGCGACGTTGAACACTGAAGCTTTCTTT. The full variable domain, completed using reference TRBV7-9 and TRBJ1-1, is DTGVSQNPRHKITKRGQNVTFRCDPISEHNRLYWYRQTLGQGPEFLTYFQNEAQLEKSRLLSDRFSAERPKGSFSTLEIQRTEQGDSAMYLCAGSRATLNTEAFFGQGTRLTVV.